This T cell receptor (beta chain) was obtained from a study of blood T cell repertoires in COVID-19. Overall study: The samples span acute and convalescent COVID-19 from the United States, Italy and Spain. In each case, the material was cDNA or gDNA derived from T cells, B-cell-depleted T cells, or PBMCs.

V dropped 5 bases and J dropped 5 bases, with 15 bases sitting between them. The length of the CDR3 is 14 residues. Looked up from germline, CDR1 is SGHTA and CDR2 is FQGTGA. Authors' processing steps: How many nucleated cells were present was estimated from reference gene primer amplification. Clones were sequenced by immunoSEQ multiplex PCR, and TCRdb holds only the in-frame ones, with some missing. That table supplies the V and J calls and clone size; D and trimming were determined from the DNA. The sample has 40,000 to 65,000 clones; 78% are singletons. The chain recombines TRBV7-3 with TRBJ2-5; tentative D call: TRBD2 (5 bases). The source of this sequence is a human donor with active or convalescent COVID-19. The donor label of this sample is uncertain. Sequenced sample: peripheral blood. CDR3 residues: CASSPGKGWETQYF. The CDR3 DNA sequence: TGTGCCAGCAGCCCCGGGAAGGGATGGGAGACCCAGTACTTC.